This T cell receptor beta chain was recovered during a study of cytomegalovirus exposure and HLA in healthy donors. PCR was performed using 60 Vbeta and 13 Jbeta primers. Measured with immunoSEQ multiplex PCR; TCRdb has only the in-frame clones, and not every one. The table includes 100,000 or so clones, about 82% detected once. CDR1 and CDR2 from the germline V gene are SQVTM and ANQGSEA. V was clipped by 4 bases and J by 0 bases; unmatched bases: 2. This CDR3 is built from 15 residues. Broader study findings: Some V segments could not be told apart, so they were left out, TRBV6-2 and TRBV6-3 among them. When a later analysis was performed, an Asian-associated ancestry cluster reportedly had fewer N-insertions than the approximately 680-donor mean. Serostatus for CMV was the only available immune exposure information.

About this clone: The antigen remains undetermined.

V is TRBV29-1 and J is TRBJ2-3; TRBD2 agrees at 12 bases. The sequence derives from a man aged 25-45 years in good health and CMV-seronegative. Specimen: PBMCs. The CDR3 DNA reads as TGCAGCGTTGCCGGGACTAGCGGGAGCACAGATACGCAGTATTTT. Protein sequence: CSVAGTSGSTDTQYF.